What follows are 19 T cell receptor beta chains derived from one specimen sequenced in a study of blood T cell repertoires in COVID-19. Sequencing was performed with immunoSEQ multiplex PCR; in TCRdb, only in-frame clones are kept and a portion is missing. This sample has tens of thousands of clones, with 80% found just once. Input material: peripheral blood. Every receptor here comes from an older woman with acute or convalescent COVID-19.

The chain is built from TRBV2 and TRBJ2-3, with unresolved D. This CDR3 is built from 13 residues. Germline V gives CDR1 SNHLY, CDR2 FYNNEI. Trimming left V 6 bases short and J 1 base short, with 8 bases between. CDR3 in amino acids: CASSDRGTDTQYF. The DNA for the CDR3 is TGTGCCAGCAGCGACCGGGGCACAGATACGCAGTATTTT.

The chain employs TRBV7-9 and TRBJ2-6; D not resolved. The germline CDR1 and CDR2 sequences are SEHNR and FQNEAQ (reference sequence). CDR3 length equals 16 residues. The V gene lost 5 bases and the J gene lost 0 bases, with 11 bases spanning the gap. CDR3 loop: CASSKSQNSGANVLTF. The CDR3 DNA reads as TGTGCCAGCAGCAAGAGCCAAAACTCTGGGGCCAACGTCCTGACTTTC.

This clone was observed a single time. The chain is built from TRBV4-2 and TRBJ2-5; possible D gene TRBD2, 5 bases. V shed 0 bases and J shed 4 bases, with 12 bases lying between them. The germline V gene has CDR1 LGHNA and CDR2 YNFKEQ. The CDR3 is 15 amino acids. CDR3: CASSQDDGGGETQYF. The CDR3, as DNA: TGTGCCAGCAGCCAAGACGATGGTGGAGGAGAGACCCAGTACTTC.

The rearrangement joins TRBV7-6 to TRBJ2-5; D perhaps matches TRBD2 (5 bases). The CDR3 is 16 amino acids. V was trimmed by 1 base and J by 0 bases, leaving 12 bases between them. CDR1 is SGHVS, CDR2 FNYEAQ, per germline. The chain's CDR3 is CASSLGSGSHQETQYF. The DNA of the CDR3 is TGTGCCAGCAGCTTAGGAAGTGGGAGCCACCAAGAGACCCAGTACTTC.

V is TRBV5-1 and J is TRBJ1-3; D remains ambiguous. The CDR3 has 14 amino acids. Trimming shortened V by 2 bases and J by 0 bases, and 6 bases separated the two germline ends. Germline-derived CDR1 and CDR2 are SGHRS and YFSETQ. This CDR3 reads CASSFPDSGNTIYF. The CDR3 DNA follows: TGCGCCAGCAGCTTCCCAGACTCTGGAAACACCATATATTTT.

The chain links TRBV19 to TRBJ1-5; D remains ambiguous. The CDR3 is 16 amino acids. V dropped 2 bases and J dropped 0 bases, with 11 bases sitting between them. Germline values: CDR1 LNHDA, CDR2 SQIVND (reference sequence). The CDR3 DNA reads TGTGCCAGTAGTATAAGAGGGTTTGTTAGCAATCAGCCCCAGCATTTT. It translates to CASSIRGFVSNQPQHF.

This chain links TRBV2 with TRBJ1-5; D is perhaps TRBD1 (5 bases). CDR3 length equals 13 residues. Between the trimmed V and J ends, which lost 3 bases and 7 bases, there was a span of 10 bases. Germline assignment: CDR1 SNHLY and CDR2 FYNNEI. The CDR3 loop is CASSDPRGQPQHF. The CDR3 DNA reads TGTGCCAGCAGTGACCCCCGGGGGCAGCCCCAGCATTTT. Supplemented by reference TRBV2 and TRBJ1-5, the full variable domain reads EPEVTQTPSHQVTQMGQEVILRCVPISNHLYFYWYRQILGQKVEFLVSFYNNEISEKSEIFDDQFSVERPDGSNFTLKIRSTKLEDSAMYFCASSDPRGQPQHFGDGTRLSIL.

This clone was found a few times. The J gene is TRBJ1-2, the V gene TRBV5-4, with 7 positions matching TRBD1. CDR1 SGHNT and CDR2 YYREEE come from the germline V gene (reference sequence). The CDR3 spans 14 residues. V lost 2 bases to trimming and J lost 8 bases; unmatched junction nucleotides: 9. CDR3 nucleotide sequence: TGTGCCAGCAGCTTTATGACAGGGTTAGGGGGCTACACCTTC. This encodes CASSFMTGLGGYTF.

CDR3 bases: TGCGCCAGCAGCTTGCCCCAGGGGTCCGGGGAGCTGTTTTTT. Amino acid sequence: CASSLPQGSGELFF. This chain connects TRBV5-1 to TRBJ2-2, with a tentative D call TRBD1 (6 bases). Trimming took off 1 base at V and 6 bases at J, with 10 bases between the two ends. The germline V gene encodes CDR1 SGHRS and CDR2 YFSETQ. The CDR3 extends over 14 amino acids.

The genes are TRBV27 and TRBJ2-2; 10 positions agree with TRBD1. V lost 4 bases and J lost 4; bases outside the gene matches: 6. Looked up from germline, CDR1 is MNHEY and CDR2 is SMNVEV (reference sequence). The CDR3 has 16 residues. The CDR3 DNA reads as TGTGCCAGCAGTTCTATAGACAGGGGGCCCACCGGGGAGCTGTTTTTT. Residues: CASSSIDRGPTGELFF.

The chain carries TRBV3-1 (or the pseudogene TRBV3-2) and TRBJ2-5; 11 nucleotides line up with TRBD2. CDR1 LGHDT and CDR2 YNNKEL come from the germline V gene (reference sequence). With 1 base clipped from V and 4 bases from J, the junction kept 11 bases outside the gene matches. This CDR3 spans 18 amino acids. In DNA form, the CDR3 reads TGTGCCAGCAGCCAAGTTCTAGCGGGGGGCCTGAGGGGAGAGACCCAGTACTTC. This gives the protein CASSQVLAGGLRGETQYF.

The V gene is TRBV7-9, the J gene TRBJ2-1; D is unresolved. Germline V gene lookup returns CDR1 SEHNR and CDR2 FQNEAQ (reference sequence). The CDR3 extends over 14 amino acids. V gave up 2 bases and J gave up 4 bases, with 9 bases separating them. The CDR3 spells CASSLMSAYNEQFF. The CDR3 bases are TGTGCCAGCAGCTTAATGTCAGCGTACAATGAGCAGTTCTTC.

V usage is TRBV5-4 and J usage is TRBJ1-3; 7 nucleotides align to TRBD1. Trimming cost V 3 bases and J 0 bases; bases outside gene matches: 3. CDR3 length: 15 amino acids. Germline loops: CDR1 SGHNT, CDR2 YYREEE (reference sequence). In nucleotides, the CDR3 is TGTGCCAGCAGCTCTGGGACAGCCTCTGGAAACACCATATATTTT. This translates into CASSSGTASGNTIYF. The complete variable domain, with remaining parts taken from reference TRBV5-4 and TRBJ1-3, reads ETGVTQSPTHLIKTRGQQVTLRCSSQSGHNTVSWYQQALGQGPQFIFQYYREEENGRGNFPPRFSGLQFPNYSSELNVNALELDDSALYLCASSSGTASGNTIYFGEGSWLTVV.

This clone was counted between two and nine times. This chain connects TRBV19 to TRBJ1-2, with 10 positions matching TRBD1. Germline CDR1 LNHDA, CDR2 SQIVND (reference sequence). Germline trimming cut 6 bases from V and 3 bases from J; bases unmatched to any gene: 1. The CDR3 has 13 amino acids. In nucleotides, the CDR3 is TGTGCCAGTAGGGACAGGGGGTACTATGGCTACACCTTC. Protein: CASRDRGYYGYTF.

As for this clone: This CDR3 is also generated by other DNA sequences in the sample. For the CDR3, the DNA is TGTGCCAGCAGCGTAGGGACTAGCGGGGGGTACGAGCAGTACTTC. Translation: CASSVGTSGGYEQYF. The chain employs TRBV9 and TRBJ2-7, with 14 bases lining up with TRBD2. The V gene end was trimmed by 0 bases and the J gene end by 4 bases; junction bases not matched to a gene: 0. CDR1 and CDR2 (germline): SGDLS, YYNGEE. This CDR3 is built from 15 residues.

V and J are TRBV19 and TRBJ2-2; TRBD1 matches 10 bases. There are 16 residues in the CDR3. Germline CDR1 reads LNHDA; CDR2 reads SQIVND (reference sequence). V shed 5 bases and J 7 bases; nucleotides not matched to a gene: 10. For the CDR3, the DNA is TGTGCCAGTAGTCCCTGGGACAGGGGCCCCCACGGGGAGCTGTTTTTT. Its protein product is CASSPWDRGPHGELFF. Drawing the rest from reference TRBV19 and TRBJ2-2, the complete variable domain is DGGITQSPKYLFRKEGQNVTLSCEQNLNHDAMYWYRQDPGQGLRLIYYSQIVNDFQKGDIAEGYSVSREKKESFPLTVTSAQKNPTAFYLCASSPWDRGPHGELFFGEGSRLTVL.

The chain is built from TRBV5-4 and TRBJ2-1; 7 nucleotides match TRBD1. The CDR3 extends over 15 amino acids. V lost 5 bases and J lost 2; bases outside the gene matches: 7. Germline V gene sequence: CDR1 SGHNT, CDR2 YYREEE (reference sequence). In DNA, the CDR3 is TGTGCCAGCAGTCAAGGGGGCGCCGCCTACAATGAGCAGTTCTTC. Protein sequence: CASSQGGAAYNEQFF.

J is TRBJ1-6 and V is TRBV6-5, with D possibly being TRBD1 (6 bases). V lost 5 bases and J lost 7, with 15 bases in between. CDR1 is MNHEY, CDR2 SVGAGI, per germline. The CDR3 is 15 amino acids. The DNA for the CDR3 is TGTGCCAGCAGTCCCCGGACAGCTTCCAATTCACCCCTCCACTTT. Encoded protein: CASSPRTASNSPLHF.

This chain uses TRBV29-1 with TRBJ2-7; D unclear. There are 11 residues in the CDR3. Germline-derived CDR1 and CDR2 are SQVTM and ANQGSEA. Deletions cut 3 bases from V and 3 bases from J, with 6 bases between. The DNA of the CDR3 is TGCAGCGTTGACTCCGGCTACGAGCAGTACTTC. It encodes CSVDSGYEQYF.